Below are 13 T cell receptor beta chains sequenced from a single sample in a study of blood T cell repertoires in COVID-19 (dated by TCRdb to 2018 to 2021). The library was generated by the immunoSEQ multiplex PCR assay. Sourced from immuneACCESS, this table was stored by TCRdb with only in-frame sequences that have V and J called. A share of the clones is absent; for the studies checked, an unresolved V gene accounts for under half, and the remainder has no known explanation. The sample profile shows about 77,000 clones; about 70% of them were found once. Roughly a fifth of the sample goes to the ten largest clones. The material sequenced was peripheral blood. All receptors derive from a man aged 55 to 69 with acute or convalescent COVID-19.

The CDR3 here is CASSMTGAGELFF. The CDR3 nucleotides read TGCGCCAGCAGTATGACAGGGGCCGGGGAGCTGTTTTTT. The chain combines TRBV10-1 with TRBJ2-2; TRBD1 matches 8 bases. The CDR3 is made up of 13 amino acids. Looked up from germline, CDR1 is WNHNN and CDR2 is SYGVQD (reference sequence). V dropped 5 bases and J dropped 6; count of bases not matched to a gene: 2.

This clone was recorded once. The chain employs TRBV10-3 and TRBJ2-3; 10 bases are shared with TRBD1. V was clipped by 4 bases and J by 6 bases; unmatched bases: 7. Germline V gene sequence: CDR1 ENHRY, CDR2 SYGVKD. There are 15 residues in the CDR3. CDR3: CAISAGQGDIDTQYF. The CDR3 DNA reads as TGTGCCATCAGTGCCGGACAGGGGGACATCGATACGCAGTATTTT.

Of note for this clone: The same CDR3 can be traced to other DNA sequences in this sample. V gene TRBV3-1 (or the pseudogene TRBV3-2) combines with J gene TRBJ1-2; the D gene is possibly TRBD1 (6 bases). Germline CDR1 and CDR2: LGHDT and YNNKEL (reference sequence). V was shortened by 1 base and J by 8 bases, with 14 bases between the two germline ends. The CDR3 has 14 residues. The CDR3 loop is CASSQAGEGGGYTF. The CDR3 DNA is TGTGCCAGCAGCCAAGCAGGGGAGGGGGGGGGCTACACCTTC.

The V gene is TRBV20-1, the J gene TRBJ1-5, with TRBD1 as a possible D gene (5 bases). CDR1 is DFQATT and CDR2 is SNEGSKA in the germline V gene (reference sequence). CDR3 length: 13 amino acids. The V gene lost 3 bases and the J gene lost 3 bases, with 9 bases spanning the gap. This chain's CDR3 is CSASDSSNQPQHF. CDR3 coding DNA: TGCAGTGCTAGTGACAGTTCCAATCAGCCCCAGCATTTT.

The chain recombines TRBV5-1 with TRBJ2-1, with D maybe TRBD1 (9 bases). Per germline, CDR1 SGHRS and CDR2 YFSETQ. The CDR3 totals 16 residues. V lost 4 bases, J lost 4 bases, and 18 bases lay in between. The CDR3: CASSPGGDRAYNEQFF. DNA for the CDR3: TGCGCCAGCAGCCCGGGGGGGGACAGGGCTTACAATGAGCAGTTCTTC.

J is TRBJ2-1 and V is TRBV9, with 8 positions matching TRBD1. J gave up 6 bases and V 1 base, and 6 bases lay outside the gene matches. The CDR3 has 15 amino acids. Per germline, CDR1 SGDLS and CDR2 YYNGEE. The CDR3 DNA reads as TGTGCCAGCAGCGTAAGACAGGGGTCATCCAATGAGCAGTTCTTC. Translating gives CASSVRQGSSNEQFF.

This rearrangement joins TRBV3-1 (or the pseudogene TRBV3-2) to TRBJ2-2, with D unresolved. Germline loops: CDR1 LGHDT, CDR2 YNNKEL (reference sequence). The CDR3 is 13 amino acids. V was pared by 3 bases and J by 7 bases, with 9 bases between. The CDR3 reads CASSQTQDGELFF. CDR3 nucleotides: TGTGCCAGCAGCCAGACGCAGGACGGGGAGCTGTTTTTT.

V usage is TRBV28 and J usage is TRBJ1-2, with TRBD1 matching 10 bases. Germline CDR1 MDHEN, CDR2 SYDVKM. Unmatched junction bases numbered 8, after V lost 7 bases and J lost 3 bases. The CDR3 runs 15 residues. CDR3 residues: CASTPGQGIYYGYTF. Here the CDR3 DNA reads TGTGCCAGCACTCCGGGACAGGGGATTTACTATGGCTACACCTTC.

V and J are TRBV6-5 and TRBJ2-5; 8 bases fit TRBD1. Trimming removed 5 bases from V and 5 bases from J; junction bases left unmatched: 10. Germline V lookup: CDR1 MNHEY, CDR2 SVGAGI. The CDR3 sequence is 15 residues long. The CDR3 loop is CASSSPGQARETQYF. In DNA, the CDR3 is TGTGCCAGCAGTAGCCCGGGACAGGCTCGGGAGACCCAGTACTTC.

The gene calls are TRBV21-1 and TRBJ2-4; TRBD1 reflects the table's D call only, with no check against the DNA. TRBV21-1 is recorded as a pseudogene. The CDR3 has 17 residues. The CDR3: CASSKGEDRVIRNIQYF. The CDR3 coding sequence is TGTGCCAGCAGCAAAGGTGAGGACAGGGTGATTAGAAACATTCAGTACTTC.

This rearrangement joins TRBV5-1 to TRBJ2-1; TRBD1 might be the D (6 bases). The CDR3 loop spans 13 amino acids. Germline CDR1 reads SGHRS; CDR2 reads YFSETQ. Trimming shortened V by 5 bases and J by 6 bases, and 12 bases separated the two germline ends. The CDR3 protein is CASRGRGPNEQFF. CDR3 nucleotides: TGCGCCAGCAGGGGCAGGGGCCCCAATGAGCAGTTCTTC.

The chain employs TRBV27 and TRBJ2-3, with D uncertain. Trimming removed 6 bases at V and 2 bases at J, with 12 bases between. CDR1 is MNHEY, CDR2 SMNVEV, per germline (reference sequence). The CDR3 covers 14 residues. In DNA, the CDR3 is TGTGCCAGCAGGGTGGTACTTTACACAGATACGCAGTATTTT. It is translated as CASRVVLYTDTQYF.

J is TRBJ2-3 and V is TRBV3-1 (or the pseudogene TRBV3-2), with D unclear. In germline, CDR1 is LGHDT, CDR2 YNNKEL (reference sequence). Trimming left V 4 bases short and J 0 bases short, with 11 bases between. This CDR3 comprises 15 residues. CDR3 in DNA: TGTGCCAGCAGCCCCGGGTCAACTAGCACAGATACGCAGTATTTT. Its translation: CASSPGSTSTDTQYF.